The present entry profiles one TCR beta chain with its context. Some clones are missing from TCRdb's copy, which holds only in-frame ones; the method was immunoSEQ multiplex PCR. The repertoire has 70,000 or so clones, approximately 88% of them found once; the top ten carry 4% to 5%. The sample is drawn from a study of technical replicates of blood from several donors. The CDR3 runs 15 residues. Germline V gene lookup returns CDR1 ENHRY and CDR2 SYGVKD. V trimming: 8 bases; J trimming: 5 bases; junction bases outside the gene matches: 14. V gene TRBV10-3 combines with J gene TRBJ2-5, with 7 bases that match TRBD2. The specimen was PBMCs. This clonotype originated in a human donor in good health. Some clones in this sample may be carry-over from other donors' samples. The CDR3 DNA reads TGTGCCATCGCCGAAGGCGGCCCGCGGGGGGAGACCCAGTACTTC. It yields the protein CAIAEGGPRGETQYF.